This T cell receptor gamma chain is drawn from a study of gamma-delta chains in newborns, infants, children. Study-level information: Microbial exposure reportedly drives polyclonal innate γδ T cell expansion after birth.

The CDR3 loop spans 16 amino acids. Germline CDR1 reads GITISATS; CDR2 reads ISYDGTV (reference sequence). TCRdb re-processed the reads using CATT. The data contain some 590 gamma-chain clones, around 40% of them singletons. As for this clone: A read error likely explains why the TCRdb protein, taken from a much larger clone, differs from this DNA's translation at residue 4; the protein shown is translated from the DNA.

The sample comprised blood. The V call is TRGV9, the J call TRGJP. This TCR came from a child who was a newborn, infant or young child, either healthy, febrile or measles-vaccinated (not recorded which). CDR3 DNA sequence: TGTGCCTTGTGTGAGGTGCGGGAGTTGGGCAAAAAAATCAAGGTATTT. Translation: CALCEVRELGKKIKVF.